These 25 T cell receptor beta chains were all obtained from the same sample, sequenced in a study of cytomegalovirus exposure and HLA in healthy donors. The PCR had 60 Vbeta and 13 Jbeta primers. The method was immunoSEQ multiplex PCR; TCRdb's version includes in-frame clones alone and lacks a portion of them. The table has tens of thousands of clones, about 78% seen once; the top ten hold about 3.3%. Sequenced input: PBMCs. Every receptor here comes from a man between 18 and 35 years old in good health and CMV-seronegative.

This chain joins TRBV19 and TRBJ1-2, with TRBD1 identical over 12 bases. The CDR3 loop spans 15 amino acids. Germline loops: CDR1 LNHDA, CDR2 SQIVND (reference sequence). V lost 5 bases, J lost 7 bases, and 8 bases stayed unmatched. The CDR3 is CASSEGTGGAVGYTF. In DNA form, the CDR3 reads TGTGCCAGTAGTGAGGGGACAGGGGGCGCGGTTGGCTACACCTTC.

The V call is TRBV6-6, the J call TRBJ1-5; possibly TRBD1 for D (6 bases). CDR3 size: 14 residues. Trimming shortened V by 5 bases and J by 2 bases, and 10 bases separated the two germline ends. Germline CDR1 is MNHNY and CDR2 is SVGAGI (reference sequence). Here the CDR3 reads CASSPNRGNQPQHF. DNA for the CDR3: TGTGCCAGCAGTCCGAACAGGGGCAATCAGCCCCAGCATTTT.

The rearrangement joins TRBV19 to TRBJ1-5; 7 bases are a match to TRBD1. The CDR3 has 12 amino acids. Germline V CDR1 and CDR2: LNHDA, SQIVND (reference sequence). The V segment lost 6 bases and the J segment 7 bases; nucleotides outside the gene matches: 3. The CDR3 sequence is CASRTGRQPQHF. The CDR3 nucleotides read TGTGCCAGTAGGACAGGGAGGCAGCCCCAGCATTTT.

This clone was counted once. The chain joins TRBV2 to TRBJ1-3; TRBD1 agrees at 8 bases. The CDR3 has 16 amino acids. The germline CDR1 and CDR2 sequences are SNHLY and FYNNEI. Germline trimming cut 4 bases from V and 3 bases from J; bases unmatched to any gene: 8. This chain's CDR3 is CASSGNRGSGGNTIYF. The CDR3 DNA sequence: TGTGCCAGCAGTGGAAACAGGGGGTCGGGTGGAAACACCATATATTTT.

This clone was found once. This chain joins TRBV4-1 and TRBJ1-1; a weak D match, TRBD1 (5 bases). This CDR3 spans 13 amino acids. V was shortened by 3 bases and J by 8 bases, with 13 bases between the two germline ends. Germline loops: CDR1 MGHRA, CDR2 YSYEKL. The DNA of the CDR3 is TGCGCCAGCAGCCAGGGCACGAGACAGGAAGCTTTCTTT. Amino acids: CASSQGTRQEAFF.

The rearrangement joins TRBV7-6 to TRBJ2-5; TRBD2 matches 15 bases. The CDR3 consists of 16 residues. Germline loops: CDR1 SGHVS, CDR2 FNYEAQ. Trimming cost V 3 bases and J 4 bases; bases outside gene matches: 3. CDR3 sequence: CASSLGLAGGRETQYF. In nucleotides, the CDR3 is TGTGCCAGCAGCTTGGGACTAGCGGGGGGCCGAGAGACCCAGTACTTC.

The gene calls are TRBV18 and TRBJ1-1; unclear D gene. Trimming removed 0 bases at V and 2 bases at J, with 7 bases between. There are 14 residues in the CDR3. Germline CDR1 reads KGHSH; CDR2 reads LQKENI. CDR3 amino acids: CASSPPNSNTEAFF. Written as DNA, the CDR3 is TGTGCCAGCTCACCACCGAACAGCAACACTGAAGCTTTCTTT.

CDR3 DNA sequence: TGTGCCAGTAGTCAGGGGCTGGGGGTTAGGGCTGAAGCTTTCTTT. Protein: CASSQGLGVRAEAFF. V and J are TRBV19 and TRBJ1-1; maybe TRBD1 (6 bases). The CDR3 has 15 amino acids. Trimming removed 5 bases at V and 6 bases at J, with 19 bases between. The germline V gene encodes CDR1 LNHDA and CDR2 SQIVND (reference sequence).

Comment on this clone: No conserved phenylalanine or tryptophan is present at the end of the CDR3, so a read error is the likely explanation. V and J are TRBV5-4 and TRBJ1-2, with a tentative D call TRBD1 (6 bases). The CDR3 runs 12 residues. CDR1 SGHNT and CDR2 YYREEE come from the germline V gene (reference sequence). Trimming pared 4 bases from V and 6 bases from J, leaving 10 bases between. Here the CDR3 DNA reads TGTGCCAGCAGCCCACAGGGTCATGGCTACACCCTC. Encoded protein: CASSPQGHGYTL.

This clone qualifies as medium-sized. The chain employs TRBV9 and TRBJ2-5, with 9 bases matching TRBD1. The CDR3 covers 15 residues. Germline V CDR1 and CDR2: SGDLS, YYNGEE. V shed 4 bases and J 4 bases; nucleotides not matched to a gene: 8. DNA of the CDR3: TGTGCCAGCAGCTCACGGACAGGGGAGGGAGAGACCCAGTACTTC. Its protein product is CASSSRTGEGETQYF. Using reference TRBV9 and TRBJ2-5 for the parts outside the CDR3, the full variable domain is DSGVTQTPKHLITATGQRVTLRCSPRSGDLSVYWYQQSLDQGLQFLIQYYNGEERAKGNILERFSAQQFPDLHSELNLSSLELGDSALYFCASSSRTGEGETQYFGPGTRLLVL.

The count of this clone is one. V usage is TRBV28 and J usage is TRBJ2-7; 8 nucleotides line up with TRBD1. Germline assignment: CDR1 MDHEN and CDR2 SYDVKM. This CDR3 is 13 amino acids long. Germline trimming cut 6 bases from V and 6 bases from J; bases unmatched to any gene: 7. The CDR3 here is CASSRPTGVEQYV. The DNA for the CDR3 is TGTGCCAGCAGCCGTCCGACAGGGGTCGAGCAGTACGTC.

The chain combines TRBV29-1 with TRBJ1-1; D possibly corresponds to TRBD1 (5 bases). The CDR3 length is 13 residues. The V end lost 6 bases, the J end lost 2 bases, and 13 bases lay between the germline ends. Germline V gene lookup returns CDR1 SQVTM and CDR2 ANQGSEA. The CDR3 coding sequence is TGCAGCGTCCGTACAGGTCCTAACACTGAAGCTTTCTTT. The encoded protein is CSVRTGPNTEAFF.

The chain links TRBV30 to TRBJ1-3; D remains unclear. Per the germline V gene, CDR1 is GTSNPN and CDR2 is SVGIG (reference sequence). V dropped 6 bases and J dropped 8 bases, with 8 bases sitting between them. There are 10 residues in the CDR3. As DNA, the CDR3 is TGTGCCTGTGGTCGGGACACCATATATTTT. Encoded protein: CACGRDTIYF.

This chain uses TRBV2 with TRBJ1-2, with D perhaps TRBD1 (5 bases). Trimming shortened V by 8 bases and J by 8 bases, and 18 bases separated the two germline ends. The CDR3 extends over 13 amino acids. The germline V gene has CDR1 SNHLY and CDR2 FYNNEI. The DNA for the CDR3 is TGTGCCAGCCAGGAGGGCAGGGACGGGGGCTACACCTTC. Amino acids: CASQEGRDGGYTF.

The gene calls are TRBV19 and TRBJ1-5; D ambiguous. The germline CDR1 and CDR2 sequences are LNHDA and SQIVND (reference sequence). Between the trimmed V and J ends, which lost 2 bases and 3 bases, there was a span of 11 bases. The CDR3 runs 15 residues. The chain's CDR3 is CASSIYGGYNQPQHF. The CDR3 nucleotides read TGTGCCAGTAGTATATACGGAGGATACAATCAGCCCCAGCATTTT.

This chain connects TRBV6-1 to TRBJ1-2; the D is unclear. V was trimmed by 3 bases and J by 1 base, leaving 12 bases between them. Germline V CDR1 and CDR2: MNHNS, SASEGT. The CDR3 sequence is 15 residues long. CDR3 loop: CASSESLTGNYGYTF. DNA for the CDR3: TGTGCCAGCAGTGAGTCTTTGACGGGTAACTATGGCTACACCTTC.

The chain couples TRBV30 to TRBJ1-6; TRBD1 matches 8 bases. The germline V gene has CDR1 GTSNPN and CDR2 SVGIG (reference sequence). After removal of 0 bases from V and 7 bases from J, the junction contained 5 bases not matched to a gene. CDR3 length: 15 residues. CDR3 coding DNA: TGTGCCTGGAGTGTAACAAGGACAGGGAATTCACCCCTCCACTTT. Translated: CAWSVTRTGNSPLHF.

This clone was picked up a small number of times. The chain carries TRBV5-6 and TRBJ1-1, with 7 bases that match TRBD1. The V gene's germline CDR1 is SGHDT and CDR2 YYEEEE. Unmatched junction bases numbered 8, after V lost 5 bases and J lost 1 base. The CDR3 is made up of 15 amino acids. The CDR3, as DNA: TGTGCCAGCAGGTTAAGGACAGGAGGGAACACTGAAGCTTTCTTT. Its protein is CASRLRTGGNTEAFF.

The chain combines TRBV9 with TRBJ1-3; 7 bases fit TRBD1. CDR1 and CDR2 from the germline V gene are SGDLS and YYNGEE. The junction had 3 bases not matched to a gene; V was cut back by 3 bases and J by 3 bases. The CDR3 has 14 amino acids. The CDR3 is CASSETGNGNTIYF. For the CDR3, the DNA is TGTGCCAGCAGCGAGACAGGGAATGGAAACACCATATATTTT.

This sequence joins TRBV4-1 and TRBJ2-4; perhaps TRBD1 as D (6 bases). The V end lost 0 bases, the J end lost 7 bases, and 16 bases lay between the germline ends. From germline, CDR1 is MGHRA and CDR2 YSYEKL. The CDR3 loop spans 16 amino acids. The CDR3 nucleotides are TGCGCCAGCAGCCAAGACCGTAACAGGGTCCTCAACATTCAGTACTTC. Protein: CASSQDRNRVLNIQYF.

The chain has TRBV27 and TRBJ1-1, with TRBD1 matching over 9 bases. The CDR3 spans 20 residues. Unmatched junction bases numbered 19, after V lost 5 bases and J lost 0 bases. The V gene's germline CDR1 is MNHEY and CDR2 SMNVEV (reference sequence). The CDR3 is CASSDRQGDREIGMNTEAFF. The CDR3 DNA is TGTGCCAGCAGTGATCGGCAGGGGGACAGGGAGATCGGTATGAACACTGAAGCTTTCTTT.

The V call is TRBV7-8, the J call TRBJ1-2; 7 bases match TRBD1. Germline-derived CDR1 and CDR2 are SGHVS and FQNEAQ. This CDR3 comprises 12 residues. V trimming: 3 bases; J trimming: 6 bases; junction bases outside the gene matches: 1. The CDR3: CASSFQGDGYTF. Here the CDR3 DNA reads TGTGCCAGCAGCTTCCAGGGGGATGGCTACACCTTC. The variable domain in full, completed from reference TRBV7-8 and TRBJ1-2, reads GAGVSQSPRYKVAKRGQDVALRCDPISGHVSLFWYQQALGQGPEFLTYFQNEAQLDKSGLPSDRFFAERPEGSVSTLKIQRTQQEDSAVYLCASSFQGDGYTFGSGTRLTVV.

In this sample, this clone turned up once. The chain combines TRBV11-2 with TRBJ1-1; 8 nucleotides align to TRBD1. The CDR3 is made up of 16 amino acids. V lost 0 bases, J lost 5 bases, and 8 bases stayed unmatched. Per germline, CDR1 SGHAT and CDR2 FQNNGV. This CDR3 is CASSLEQGGWGTEAFF. DNA of the CDR3: TGTGCCAGCAGCTTAGAACAGGGGGGGTGGGGGACTGAAGCTTTCTTT.

The chain carries TRBV11-2 and TRBJ2-7; weak D call: TRBD2 (6 bases). CDR3 length: 13 residues. V was clipped by 7 bases and J by 4 bases, with 14 bases between them. Germline loops: CDR1 SGHAT, CDR2 FQNNGV. The CDR3 reads CASTGGETYEQYV. The CDR3 DNA reads TGTGCCAGCACCGGCGGGGAGACTTACGAGCAGTACGTC.

This clone is categorized as medium-sized. The chain employs TRBV19 and TRBJ1-1; maybe TRBD1 (5 bases). CDR1 and CDR2 (germline): LNHDA, SQIVND (reference sequence). The CDR3 length is 12 residues. With 3 bases removed from V and 10 bases from J, the gap between germline ends came to 12 bases. The CDR3 spells CASSMGGFRAFF. DNA for the CDR3: TGTGCCAGTAGTATGGGGGGGTTTAGAGCTTTCTTT. The entire variable domain, with the rest obtained from reference TRBV19 and TRBJ1-1, is as follows: DGGITQSPKYLFRKEGQNVTLSCEQNLNHDAMYWYRQDPGQGLRLIYYSQIVNDFQKGDIAEGYSVSREKKESFPLTVTSAQKNPTAFYLCASSMGGFRAFFGQGTRLTVV.